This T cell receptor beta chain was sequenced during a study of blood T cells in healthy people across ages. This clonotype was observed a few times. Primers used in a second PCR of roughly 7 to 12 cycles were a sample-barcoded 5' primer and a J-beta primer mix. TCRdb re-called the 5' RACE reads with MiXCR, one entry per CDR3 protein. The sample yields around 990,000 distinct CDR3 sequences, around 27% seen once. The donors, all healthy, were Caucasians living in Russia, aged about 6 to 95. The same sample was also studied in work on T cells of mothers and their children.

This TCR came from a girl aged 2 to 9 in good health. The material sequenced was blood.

The CDR3 loop is CASSQPGASNIQETQYF. The CDR3 DNA reads as TGTGCCAGCAGCCAACCCGGGGCTAGTAATATTCAAGAGACCCAGTACTTC. The V gene is TRBV4-2, the J gene TRBJ2-5; perhaps D is TRBD1 or TRBD2 (5 bases each). Trimming stripped 2 bases from V and 2 bases from J, with 18 bases between. The germline V gene encodes CDR1 LGHNA and CDR2 YNFKEQ. The CDR3 has 17 amino acids.